Shown below are 3 T cell receptor beta chains from a single sample sequenced in a study of OX40 agonist ivuxolimab in advanced cancers. Profiling relied on immunoSEQ multiplex PCR, and the TCRdb table lists in-frame clones only, not all of them. The sample lists some 98,000 clones, 85% to 95% occurring once. The starting material was CD4+ or CD8+ T cells sorted from blood, obtained in a trial of the OX40 agonist ivuxolimab. The receptors come from an adult with an advanced solid tumor such as melanoma, head and neck, liver or kidney cancer.

The chain couples TRBV30 to TRBJ1-3; 11 bases align to TRBD1. The CDR3 covers 16 residues. From germline, CDR1 is GTSNPN and CDR2 SVGIG (reference sequence). After removal of 2 bases from V and 0 bases from J, the junction contained 3 bases not matched to a gene. CDR3 amino acids: CAWSKGQGDSGNTIYF. The CDR3 region has the DNA TGTGCCTGGAGTAAGGGACAGGGGGACTCTGGAAACACCATATATTTT.

This clone has only one observation. The chain couples TRBV10-3 to TRBJ1-1; D is uncertain. The CDR3 covers 13 residues. V dropped 6 bases and J dropped 2 bases, with 10 bases sitting between them. Germline V CDR1 and CDR2: ENHRY, SYGVKD. The CDR3 reads CAISQDGNTEAFF. In DNA, the CDR3 is TGTGCCATCAGCCAGGACGGAAACACTGAAGCTTTCTTT.

V usage is TRBV4-3 and J usage is TRBJ2-2; D possibly matches TRBD1 or TRBD2 (6 bases each). V lost 0 bases and J 11 bases, leaving 13 bases between the germline ends. The CDR3 runs to 14 residues. Germline lookup yields CDR1 LGHNA and CDR2 YSLEER. CDR3 protein: CASSQEPGADELFF. CDR3 in DNA: TGCGCCAGCAGCCAAGAACCGGGGGCGGATGAGCTGTTTTTT.